Listed below are T cell receptor beta chains from one sample, sequenced in a study of T cells in localized non-small cell lung cancer. Here immunoSEQ multiplex PCR was the method, and the copy in TCRdb shows in-frame clones only, minus some. This sample yields tens of thousands of clones, of which more than 75% are seen a single time; 20% to 25% belongs to the top ten. The material was peripheral blood, obtained before any cancer treatment. These receptors were taken from a woman aged 35 to 69 with stage I squamous cell lung carcinoma. Both conserved end residues are part of each CDR3. Each record gives: clone size, CDR3 length, J gene, V gene, D gene, CDR3 protein, CDR3 DNA. D genes are given only for firm matches. For some rows the clone size is stated as once, few or many, or as a class when expanded; others skip it.

- | 15 | TRBJ2-1 | TRBV2 | - | CASSQQGSSYNEQFF | TGTGCCAGCAGTCAACAGGGCAGCTCCTACAATGAGCAGTTCTTC
once | 16 | TRBJ2-5 | TRBV6-1 | TRBD1 | CASSGVDRRNQETQYF | TGTGCCAGCAGTGGAGTGGACAGGAGGAACCAAGAGACCCAGTACTTC
once | 15 | TRBJ1-4 | TRBV19 | TRBD1 | CASSSQGDTNEKLFF | TGTGCCAGTAGTTCCCAGGGGGATACTAATGAAAAACTGTTTTTT
- | 15 | TRBJ1-1 | TRBV5-1 | TRBD1 | CASSLAWTGNTEAFF | TGCGCCAGCAGCTTGGCGTGGACAGGGAACACTGAAGCTTTCTTT
- | 12 | TRBJ2-1 | TRBV18 | - | CASSGGYNEQFF | TGTGCCAGCTCAGGGGGTTACAATGAGCAGTTCTTC
- | 14 | TRBJ2-3 | TRBV11-3 | TRBD2 | CASSFGGGTDTQYF | TGTGCCAGCAGCTTCGGCGGGGGTACAGATACGCAGTATTTT
- | 14 | TRBJ2-7 | TRBV6-9 | TRBD2 | CASSYSGGSLEQYF | TGTGCCAGCAGTTACTCGGGGGGGTCCCTCGAGCAGTACTTC
- | 11 | TRBJ2-5 | TRBV18 | - | CASSPGETQYF | TGTGCCAGCTCACCAGGGGAGACCCAGTACTTC
- | 14 | TRBJ2-7 | TRBV6-1 | TRBD1 | CASRKGQGTYEQYF | TGTGCCAGCAGGAAAGGACAGGGTACTTACGAGCAGTACTTC
- | 13 | TRBJ2-3 | TRBV30 | - | CAWSVQATDTQYF | TGTGCCTGGAGTGTACAGGCCACAGATACGCAGTATTTT
- | 14 | TRBJ2-3 | TRBV9 | - | CASAPSGSTDTQYF | TGTGCCAGCGCCCCCTCCGGGAGCACAGATACGCAGTATTTT
- | 16 | TRBJ2-2 | TRBV6-6 | - | CASSYSPGGYTGELFF | TGTGCCAGCAGTTACTCCCCAGGGGGGTACACCGGGGAGCTGTTTTTT
once | 11 | TRBJ1-2 | TRBV9 | - | CASSQGYGYTF | TGTGCCAGCAGCCAAGGGTATGGCTACACCTTC
- | 15 | TRBJ2-7 | TRBV9 | TRBD1 | CASSVGTGISYEQYF | TGTGCCAGCAGCGTAGGGACAGGGATTTCCTACGAGCAGTACTTC
- | 16 | TRBJ1-1 | TRBV6-5 | TRBD1 | CASSYAGQGARTEAFF | TGTGCCAGCAGTTACGCCGGACAGGGGGCGCGAACTGAAGCTTTCTTT
- | 13 | TRBJ1-2 | TRBV6-6 | TRBD1 | CASSSRDRDGYTF | TGTGCCAGCAGTTCTCGGGACAGGGATGGCTACACCTTC
few | 14 | TRBJ1-1 | TRBV15 | - | CATSTGGVNTEAFF | TGTGCCACCAGCACCGGAGGGGTGAACACTGAAGCTTTCTTT